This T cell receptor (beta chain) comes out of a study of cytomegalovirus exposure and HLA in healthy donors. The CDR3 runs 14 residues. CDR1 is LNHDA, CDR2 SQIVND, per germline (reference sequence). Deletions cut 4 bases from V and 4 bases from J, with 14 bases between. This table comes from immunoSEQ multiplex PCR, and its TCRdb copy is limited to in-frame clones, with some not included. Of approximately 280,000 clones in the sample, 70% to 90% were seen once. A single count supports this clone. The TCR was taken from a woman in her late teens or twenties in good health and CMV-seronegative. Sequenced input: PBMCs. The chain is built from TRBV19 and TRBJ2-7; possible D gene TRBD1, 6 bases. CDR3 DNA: TGTGCCAGTAGTAACAGGGCGCTTCTTTACGAGCAGTACTTC. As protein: CASSNRALLYEQYF.